This T cell receptor beta chain was documented in a study of blood T cell repertoires in COVID-19. The V end lost 5 bases, the J end lost 4 bases, and 14 bases lay between the germline ends. Germline-derived CDR1 and CDR2 are PRHDT and FYEKMQ (reference sequence). This CDR3 spans 14 amino acids. Generated by immunoSEQ multiplex PCR, the TCRdb table keeps only in-frame clones and is missing some. The sample records approximately 500,000 clones, around 90% being singletons. The sample consisted of peripheral blood. The V call is TRBV13, the J call TRBJ1-2; TRBD1 might be the D (6 bases). The source of this sequence is a woman between 50 and 59 years old with COVID-19, enrolled during active disease. CDR3 sequence: CASSTRGQLYGYTF. The CDR3 bases are TGTGCCAGCAGCACCCGAGGACAGCTCTATGGCTACACCTTC.